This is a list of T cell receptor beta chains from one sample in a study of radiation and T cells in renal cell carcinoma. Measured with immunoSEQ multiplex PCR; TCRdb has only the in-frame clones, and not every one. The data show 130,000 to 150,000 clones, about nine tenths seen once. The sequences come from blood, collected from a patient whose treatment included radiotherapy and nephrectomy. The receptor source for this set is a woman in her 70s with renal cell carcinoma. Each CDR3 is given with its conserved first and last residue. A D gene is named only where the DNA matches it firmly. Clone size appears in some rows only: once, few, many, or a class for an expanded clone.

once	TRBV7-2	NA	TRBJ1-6	CASSGGRGGNSPLHF	TGTGCCAGCAGCGGTGGGCGGGGCGGCAATTCACCCCTCCACTTT
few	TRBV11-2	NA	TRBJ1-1	CASSLMGGRNTEAFF	TGTGCCAGCAGCTTAATGGGCGGCCGGAACACTGAAGCTTTCTTT
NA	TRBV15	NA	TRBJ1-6	CATSNGGSGSPLHF	TGTGCCACCAGCAACGGGGGCTCTGGATCACCCCTCCACTTT
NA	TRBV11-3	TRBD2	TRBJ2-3	CASSLLAGVTDTQYF	TGTGCCAGCAGCTTACTAGCGGGGGTGACAGATACGCAGTATTTT
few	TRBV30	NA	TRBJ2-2	CAWSQSGYTGELFF	TGTGCCTGGAGCCAGAGCGGGTACACCGGGGAGCTGTTTTTT
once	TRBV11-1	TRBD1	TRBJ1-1	CASSPSRGTNTEAFF	TGTGCCAGCAGCCCCTCCAGGGGGACAAACACTGAAGCTTTCTTT
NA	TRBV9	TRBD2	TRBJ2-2	CASSVDGLATGELFF	TGTGCCAGCAGCGTAGATGGACTAGCTACCGGGGAGCTGTTTTTT
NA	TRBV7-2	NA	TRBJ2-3	CATTNGGRTDTQYF	TGTGCCACAACTAACGGGGGCCGCACAGATACGCAGTATTTT
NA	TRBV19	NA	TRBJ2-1	CASSITSLGEQFF	TGTGCCAGTAGTATTACTAGTTTAGGCGAGCAGTTCTTC
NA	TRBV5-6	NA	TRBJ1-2	CASSLVPDTNYGYTF	TGTGCCAGCAGCTTGGTTCCAGATACTAACTATGGCTACACCTTC
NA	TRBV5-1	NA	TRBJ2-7	CASSLVGAGINEQYF	TGCGCCAGCAGCTTGGTGGGTGCAGGGATCAACGAGCAGTACTTC
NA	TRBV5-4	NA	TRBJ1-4	CASSFLGGEKLFF	TGTGCCAGCAGCTTCCTCGGGGGTGAAAAACTGTTTTTT
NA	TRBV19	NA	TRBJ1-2	CASSIFGGAVTSPGYGYTF	TGTGCCAGTAGTATATTTGGGGGGGCAGTTACCTCGCCGGGCTATGGCTACACCTTC
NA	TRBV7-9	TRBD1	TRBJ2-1	CASSIGTGFNEQFF	TGTGCCAGCAGCATTGGGACAGGATTCAATGAGCAGTTCTTC
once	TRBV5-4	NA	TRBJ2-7	CASSSRDGVYEQYF	TGTGCCAGCAGCAGCCGGGACGGAGTTTACGAGCAGTACTTC
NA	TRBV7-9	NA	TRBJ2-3	CASSLASTDTQYF	TGTGCCAGCAGCTTAGCCAGCACAGATACGCAGTATTTT
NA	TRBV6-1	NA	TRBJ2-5	CASSEPPQQEETQYF	TGTGCCAGCAGTGAACCCCCCCAACAAGAAGAGACCCAGTACTTC
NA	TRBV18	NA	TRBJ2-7	CASSPRANYEQYF	TGTGCCAGCTCACCCCGGGCCAACTACGAGCAGTACTTC
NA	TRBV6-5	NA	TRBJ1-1	CASSYYSGAGTEAFF	TGTGCCAGCAGTTACTACTCAGGGGCTGGTACTGAAGCTTTCTTT
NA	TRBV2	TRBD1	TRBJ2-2	CASSEAGGETGELFF	TGTGCCAGCAGTGAAGCAGGGGGCGAAACCGGGGAGCTGTTTTTT
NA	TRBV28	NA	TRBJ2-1	CASSVLNEQFF	TGTGCCAGCAGTGTTTTAAATGAGCAGTTCTTC
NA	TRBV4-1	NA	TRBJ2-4	CASSQGHGGATDIQYF	TGCGCCAGCAGCCAAGGACATGGGGGGGCCACGGACATTCAGTACTTC
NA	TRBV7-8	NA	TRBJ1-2	CASSPSTAPNYGYTF	TGTGCCAGCAGCCCGTCGACGGCACCCAACTATGGCTACACCTTC
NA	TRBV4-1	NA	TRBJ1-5	CASSQDYPYSNQPQHF	TGCGCCAGCAGCCAAGATTACCCGTATAGCAATCAGCCCCAGCATTTT
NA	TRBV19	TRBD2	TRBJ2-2	CASSILAANTGELFF	TGTGCCAGTAGTATACTAGCGGCGAACACCGGGGAGCTGTTTTTT
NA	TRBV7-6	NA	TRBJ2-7	CASSPGAGARYEQYF	TGTGCCAGCAGCCCCGGGGCGGGGGCCCGTTACGAGCAGTACTTC
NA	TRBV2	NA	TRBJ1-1	CASSEMGADTEAFF	TGTGCCAGCAGTGAAATGGGGGCGGACACTGAAGCTTTCTTT
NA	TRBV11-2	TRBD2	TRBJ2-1	CASSLGGGAGNEQFF	TGTGCCAGCAGCTTAGGCGGGGGGGCCGGCAATGAGCAGTTCTTC
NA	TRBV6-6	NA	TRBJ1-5	CASSYGTGPYQPQHF	TGTGCCAGCAGTTACGGTACAGGGCCTTATCAGCCCCAGCATTTT
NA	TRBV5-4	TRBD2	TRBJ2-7	CASSLESGGAHEQYF	TGTGCCAGCAGCTTAGAGAGCGGGGGGGCCCACGAGCAGTACTTC
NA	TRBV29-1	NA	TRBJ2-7	CSVGGGQGLYEQYF	TGCAGCGTTGGGGGAGGACAAGGACTTTACGAGCAGTACTTC
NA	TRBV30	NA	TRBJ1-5	CAWSKAGAVTQPQHF	TGTGCCTGGAGTAAGGCAGGGGCAGTAACTCAGCCCCAGCATTTT
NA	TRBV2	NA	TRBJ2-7	CASSDGVYEQYF	TGTGCCAGCAGTGACGGGGTCTACGAGCAGTACTTC
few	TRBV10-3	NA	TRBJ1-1	CAISLQGEGTEAFF	TGTGCCATCAGTCTACAGGGTGAAGGCACTGAAGCTTTCTTT
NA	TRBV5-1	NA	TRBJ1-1	CASSFGRRTEAFF	TGCGCCAGCAGCTTCGGTCGGAGAACTGAAGCTTTCTTT